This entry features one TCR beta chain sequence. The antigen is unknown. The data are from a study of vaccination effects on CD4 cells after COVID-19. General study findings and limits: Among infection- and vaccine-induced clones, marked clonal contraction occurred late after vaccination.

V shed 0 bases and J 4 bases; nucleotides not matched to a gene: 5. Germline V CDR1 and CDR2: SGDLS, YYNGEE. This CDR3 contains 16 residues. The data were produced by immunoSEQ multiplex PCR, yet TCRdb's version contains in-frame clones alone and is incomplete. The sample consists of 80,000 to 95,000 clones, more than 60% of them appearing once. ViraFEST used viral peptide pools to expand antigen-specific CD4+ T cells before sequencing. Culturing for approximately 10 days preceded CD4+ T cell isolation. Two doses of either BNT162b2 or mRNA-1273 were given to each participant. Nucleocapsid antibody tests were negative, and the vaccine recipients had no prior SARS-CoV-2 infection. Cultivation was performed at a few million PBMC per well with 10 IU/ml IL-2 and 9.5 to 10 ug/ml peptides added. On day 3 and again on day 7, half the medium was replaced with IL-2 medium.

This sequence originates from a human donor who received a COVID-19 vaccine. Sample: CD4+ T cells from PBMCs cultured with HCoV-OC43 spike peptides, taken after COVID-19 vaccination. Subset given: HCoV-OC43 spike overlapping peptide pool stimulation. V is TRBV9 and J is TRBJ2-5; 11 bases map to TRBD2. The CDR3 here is CASSVASGRTGETQYF. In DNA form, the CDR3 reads TGTGCCAGCAGCGTAGCTAGCGGGAGGACCGGAGAGACCCAGTACTTC.